This T cell receptor beta chain derives from a study of T-cell reconstitution after alpha-beta-depleted transplantation in children. Unique molecular identifiers were incorporated into the prepared TCRbeta library. TCRdb reprocessed the PCR reads with MiXCR, giving one entry per CDR3 protein. Of some 500,000 distinct CDR3 sequences listed, around 19% are singletons. With V trimmed by 6 bases and J by 5 bases, 14 bases remained unmatched. This CDR3 region has 17 residues. CDR1 is MNHNS and CDR2 is SASEGT in the germline V gene. Sequencing used PBMCs from the stem cell graft donor, obtained from the stem cell graft. The clonotype originates from a human donor who donated a stem cell graft to a child with acute lymphoblastic leukemia. The chain carries TRBV6-1 and TRBJ2-2, with 8 bases identical to TRBD2. This CDR3 is CASRRTRREGLTGELFF. The CDR3 nucleotides are TGTGCCAGCAGACGAACGCGACGGGAGGGCCTGACCGGGGAGCTGTTTTTT.